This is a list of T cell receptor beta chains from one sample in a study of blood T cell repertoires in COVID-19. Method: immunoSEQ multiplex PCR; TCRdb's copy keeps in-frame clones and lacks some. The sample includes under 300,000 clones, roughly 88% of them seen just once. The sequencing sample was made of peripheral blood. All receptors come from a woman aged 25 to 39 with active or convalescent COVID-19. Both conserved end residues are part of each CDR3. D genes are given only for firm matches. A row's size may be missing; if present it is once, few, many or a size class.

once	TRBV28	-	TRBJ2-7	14	TGTGCCAGCAGTGGCGGCGGGGCCATATACGAGCAGTACTTC	CASSGGGAIYEQYF
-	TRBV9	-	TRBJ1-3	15	TGTGCCAGCAGCGCGACAGTCAGCTCTGGAAACACCATATATTTT	CASSATVSSGNTIYF
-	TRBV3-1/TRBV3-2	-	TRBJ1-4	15	TGTGCCAGCAGCTTGACGAGGGGGTCTAATGAAAAACTGTTTTTT	CASSLTRGSNEKLFF
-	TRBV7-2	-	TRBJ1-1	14	TGTGCCAGCAGCACTCCGGTAAAGAACACTGAAGCTTTCTTT	CASSTPVKNTEAFF
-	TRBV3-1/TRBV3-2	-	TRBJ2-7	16	TGTGCCAGCAGCCAGGGACTGGACAGGCCACCCTACGAGCAGTACTTC	CASSQGLDRPPYEQYF
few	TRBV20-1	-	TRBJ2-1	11	TGCAGTGCCGACTGGTACAATGAGCAGTTCTTC	CSADWYNEQFF
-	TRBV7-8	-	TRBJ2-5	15	TGTGCCAGCAGCACCACCCGGACGGGGAGGGAGACCCAGTACTTC	CASSTTRTGRETQYF
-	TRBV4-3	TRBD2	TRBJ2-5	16	TGCGCCAGCAGCATGCGAGGCGGGGGGTCCCAAGAGACCCAGTACTTC	CASSMRGGGSQETQYF
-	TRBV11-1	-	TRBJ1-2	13	TGTGCCAGCAGCTCGAGGGGGGGTTCGGGCTACACCTTC	CASSSRGGSGYTF
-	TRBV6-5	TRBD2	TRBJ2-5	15	TGTGCCAGCAGTATTGGGACTAGCGGACAAGAGACCCAGTACTTC	CASSIGTSGQETQYF
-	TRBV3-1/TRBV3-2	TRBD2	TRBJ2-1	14	TGTGCCAGCAGCAGCCTTGCGGGGGTCAATGAGCAGTTCTTC	CASSSLAGVNEQFF
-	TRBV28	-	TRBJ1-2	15	TGTGCCAGCAGTTCACCCCCATCCGGTACTAATGGCTACACCTTC	CASSSPPSGTNGYTF
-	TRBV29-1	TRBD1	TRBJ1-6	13	TGCAGCGTCCTTGACAGGGGCGATTCACCCCTCCACTTT	CSVLDRGDSPLHF
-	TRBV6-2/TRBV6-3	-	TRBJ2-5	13	TGTGCCAGCAGTAATAGCGGAGAAGAGACCCAGTACTTC	CASSNSGEETQYF
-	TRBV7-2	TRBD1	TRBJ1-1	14	TGTGCCAGCAGCTTGAGACAGGGTGGAACTGAAGCTTTCTTT	CASSLRQGGTEAFF
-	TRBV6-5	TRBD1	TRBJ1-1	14	TGTGCCAGCAGCCGAGGACAGGCATTTACTGAAGCTTTCTTT	CASSRGQAFTEAFF
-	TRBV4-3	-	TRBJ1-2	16	TGCGCCAGCAGCCAAGGCCCGGGCAGGGAAGGAAATGGCTACACCTTC	CASSQGPGREGNGYTF
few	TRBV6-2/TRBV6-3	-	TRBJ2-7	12	TGTGCCAGCAGCCAGTCGGGGTACGAGCAGTACTTC	CASSQSGYEQYF
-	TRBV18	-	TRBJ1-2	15	TGTGCCAGCTCACCCGGGGAGAGCCCTAACTATGGCTACACCTTC	CASSPGESPNYGYTF
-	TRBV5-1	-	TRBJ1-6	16	TGCGCCAGCAGCTTGGAATCAGGGCTTTATAATTCACCCCTCCACTTT	CASSLESGLYNSPLHF
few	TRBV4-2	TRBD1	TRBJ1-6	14	TGTGCCAGCTGTCAGGACAGGGGCAGTTCACCCCTCCACTTT	CASCQDRGSSPLHF
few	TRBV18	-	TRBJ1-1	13	TGTGCCAGCTCACCGGAGACGAGGACTGAAGCTTTCTTT	CASSPETRTEAFF
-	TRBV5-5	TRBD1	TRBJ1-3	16	TGTGCCAGCAGCTCCTTAATGACAGGGCTCGGGAACACCATATATTTT	CASSSLMTGLGNTIYF
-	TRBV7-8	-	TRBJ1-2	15	TGTGCCAGCAGCTTATCTGGGGGGATAGGCTATGGCTACACCTTC	CASSLSGGIGYGYTF
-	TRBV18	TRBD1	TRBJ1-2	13	TGTGCCAGCTCTCCGGACAGGCACTATGGCTACACCTTC	CASSPDRHYGYTF
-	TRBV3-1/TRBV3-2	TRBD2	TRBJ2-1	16	TGTGCCAGCAGCCACCTAGCGGGGTTATCCTACAATGAGCAGTTCTTC	CASSHLAGLSYNEQFF
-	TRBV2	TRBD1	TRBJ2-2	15	TGTGCCAGCCTGCAAGACAGGGATTTACGGGGGGAGCTGTTTTTT	CASLQDRDLRGELFF
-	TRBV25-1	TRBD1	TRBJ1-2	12	TGTGCCAGCGGCTCGACAGGGAACGGCTACACCTTC	CASGSTGNGYTF
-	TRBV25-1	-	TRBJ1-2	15	TGTGCCAGCAGTCTTGCGGGGGGCCGAACAATTGGCTACACCTTC	CASSLAGGRTIGYTF
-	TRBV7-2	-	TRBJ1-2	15	TGTGCCAGCAGCTTGAGCCAGGGGTTGGCAGGTGGCTACACCTTC	CASSLSQGLAGGYTF
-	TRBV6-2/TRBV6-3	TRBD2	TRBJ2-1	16	TGTGCCAGCAGCTATCCTAGCGGGGGTCAACCCAATGAGCAGTTCTTC	CASSYPSGGQPNEQFF
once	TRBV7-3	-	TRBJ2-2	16	TGTGCCAGCAGCTCAACCCCGGGGGCGAACACCGGGGAGCTGTTTTTT	CASSSTPGANTGELFF
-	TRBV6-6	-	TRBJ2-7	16	TGTGCCAGCAGTTACTCGAACAATTCACACACCTACGAGCAGTACTTC	CASSYSNNSHTYEQYF
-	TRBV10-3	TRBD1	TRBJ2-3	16	TGTGCCATCAGTGATCGACAGGGGGAATACACAGATACGCAGTATTTT	CAISDRQGEYTDTQYF